This is a list of T cell receptor beta chains from one sample in a study of human T cells and chemical hapten exposure. TCRdb analysed the RACE reads with MiXCR anew, one entry per CDR3 protein. The sample shows fewer than 140,000 distinct CDR3 sequences, about 12% of them seen only once. Sequencing was performed on whole blood, taken in connection with sensitization to the hapten diphenylcyclopropenone (DPC). The receptors shown here come from a woman between 50 and 59 years old with alopecia areata. Some clones in this sample may be carry-over from other donors' samples. Both conserved end residues are part of each CDR3.

CDR3: CASSFVGETQYF
J: TRBJ2-5
V: TRBV7-9

CDR3: CASSPGQLNTEAFF
J: TRBJ1-1
V: TRBV18

CDR3: CASSRQNRLLNSGANVLTF
J: TRBJ2-6
V: TRBV7-9

CDR3: CASRLLTGQSYNEQFF
J: TRBJ2-1
V: TRBV7-2

CDR3: CASSSQDGSNQPQHF
J: TRBJ1-5
V: TRBV27

CDR3: CASSQEWAGEQYF
J: TRBJ2-7
V: TRBV3-1

CDR3: CSVEDPGGHGNEQFF
J: TRBJ2-1
V: TRBV29-1

CDR3: CASSFITGRNEKLFF
J: TRBJ1-4
V: TRBV5-6

CDR3: CASSSKISTAPRNTQYF
J: TRBJ2-3
V: TRBV3-1

CDR3: CASSTQSQGTQLSGANVLTF
J: TRBJ2-6
V: TRBV18

CDR3: CASSLTGTGVNQPQHF
J: TRBJ1-5
V: TRBV28

CDR3: CASNTHRGDQPQHF
J: TRBJ1-5
V: TRBV27

CDR3: CASGLTGQSNQPQHF
J: TRBJ1-5
V: TRBV2

CDR3: CASTLTGQPQHF
J: TRBJ1-5
V: TRBV12-3/TRBV12-4

CDR3: CASRGQGVNTGELFF
J: TRBJ2-2
V: TRBV7-2

CDR3: CASTEQSNQPQHF
J: TRBJ1-5
V: TRBV6-1

CDR3: CASSRTGTAAFF
J: TRBJ1-1
V: TRBV2

CDR3: CASRGTPETQYF
J: TRBJ2-5
V: TRBV3-1

CDR3: CASGLAYTHEQFF
J: TRBJ2-1
V: TRBV12-3/TRBV12-4

CDR3: CASSLAGLAAGELFF
J: TRBJ2-2
V: TRBV7-6

CDR3: CASSQTDSEETQYF
J: TRBJ2-5
V: TRBV28

CDR3: CASTLQGSYGYTF
J: TRBJ1-2
V: TRBV12-3/TRBV12-4

CDR3: CASSQTDYTNTGELFF
J: TRBJ2-2
V: TRBV28

CDR3: CASRIQETQYF
J: TRBJ2-5
V: TRBV2